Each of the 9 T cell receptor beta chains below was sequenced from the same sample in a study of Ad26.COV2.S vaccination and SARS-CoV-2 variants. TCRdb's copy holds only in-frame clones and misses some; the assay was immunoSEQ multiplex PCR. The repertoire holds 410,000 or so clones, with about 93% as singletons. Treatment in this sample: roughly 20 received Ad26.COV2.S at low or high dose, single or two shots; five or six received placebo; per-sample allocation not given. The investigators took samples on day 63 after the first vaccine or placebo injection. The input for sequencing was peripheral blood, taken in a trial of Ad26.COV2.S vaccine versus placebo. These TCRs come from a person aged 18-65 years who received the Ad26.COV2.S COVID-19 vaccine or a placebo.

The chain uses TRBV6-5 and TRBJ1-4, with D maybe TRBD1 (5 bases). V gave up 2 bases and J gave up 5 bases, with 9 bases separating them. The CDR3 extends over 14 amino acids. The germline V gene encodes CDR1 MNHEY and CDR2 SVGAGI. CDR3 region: CASSYDRQNEKLFF. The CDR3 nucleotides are TGTGCCAGCAGTTACGACAGACAAAATGAAAAACTGTTTTTT.

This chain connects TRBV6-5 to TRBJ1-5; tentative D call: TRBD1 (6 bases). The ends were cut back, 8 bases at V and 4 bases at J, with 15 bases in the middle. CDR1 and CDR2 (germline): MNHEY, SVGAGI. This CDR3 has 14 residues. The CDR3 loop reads CASGEGGSNQPQHF. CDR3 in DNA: TGTGCCAGCGGCGAGGGGGGCTCAAATCAGCCCCAGCATTTT.

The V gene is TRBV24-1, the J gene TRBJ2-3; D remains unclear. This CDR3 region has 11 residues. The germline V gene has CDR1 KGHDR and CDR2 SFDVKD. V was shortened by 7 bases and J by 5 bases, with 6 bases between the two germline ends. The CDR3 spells CATRSGDTQYF. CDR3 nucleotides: TGTGCCACCAGGTCCGGAGATACGCAGTATTTT.

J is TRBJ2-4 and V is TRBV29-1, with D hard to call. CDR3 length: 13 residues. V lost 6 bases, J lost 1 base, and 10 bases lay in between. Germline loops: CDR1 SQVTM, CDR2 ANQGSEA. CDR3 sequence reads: CSVALGAKNIQYF. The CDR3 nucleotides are TGCAGCGTAGCGTTAGGTGCCAAAAACATTCAGTACTTC.

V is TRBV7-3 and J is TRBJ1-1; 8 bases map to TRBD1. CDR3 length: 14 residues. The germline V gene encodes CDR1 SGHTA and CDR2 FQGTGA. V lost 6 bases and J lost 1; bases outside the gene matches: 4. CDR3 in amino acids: CASRSTGENTEAFF. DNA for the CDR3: TGTGCCAGCAGGTCGACAGGGGAGAACACTGAAGCTTTCTTT.

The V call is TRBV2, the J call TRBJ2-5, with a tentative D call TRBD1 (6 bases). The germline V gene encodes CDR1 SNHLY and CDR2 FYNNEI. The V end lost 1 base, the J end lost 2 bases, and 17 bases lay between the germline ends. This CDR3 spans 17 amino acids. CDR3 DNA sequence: TGTGCCAGCAGTGAAGACCAATCCGGGACAACTCAAGAGACCCAGTACTTC. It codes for CASSEDQSGTTQETQYF.

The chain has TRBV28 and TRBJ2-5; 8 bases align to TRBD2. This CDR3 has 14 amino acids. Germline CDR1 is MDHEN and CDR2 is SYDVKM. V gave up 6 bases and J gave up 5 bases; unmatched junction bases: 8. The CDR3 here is CASREAGAGETQYF. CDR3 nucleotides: TGTGCCAGCAGAGAAGCGGGAGCGGGTGAGACCCAGTACTTC.

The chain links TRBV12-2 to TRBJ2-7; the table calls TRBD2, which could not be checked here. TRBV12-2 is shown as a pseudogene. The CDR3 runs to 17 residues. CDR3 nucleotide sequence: TGTGCAAGTCGCTTTCCTGTACTAGCGGGAATGAAAGACGAGCAGTACTTC. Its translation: CASRFPVLAGMKDEQYF.

CDR3 coding DNA: TGTGCCAGCAGCAGGATTCCGGGACTAGCGTTCTTGCAGTTCTTC. This sequence encodes CASSRIPGLAFLQFF. This chain links TRBV21-1 with TRBJ2-1; TRBD2 is the table's D call and was not checked against the DNA. TRBV21-1 is a recognized pseudogene. The CDR3 sequence is 15 residues long.